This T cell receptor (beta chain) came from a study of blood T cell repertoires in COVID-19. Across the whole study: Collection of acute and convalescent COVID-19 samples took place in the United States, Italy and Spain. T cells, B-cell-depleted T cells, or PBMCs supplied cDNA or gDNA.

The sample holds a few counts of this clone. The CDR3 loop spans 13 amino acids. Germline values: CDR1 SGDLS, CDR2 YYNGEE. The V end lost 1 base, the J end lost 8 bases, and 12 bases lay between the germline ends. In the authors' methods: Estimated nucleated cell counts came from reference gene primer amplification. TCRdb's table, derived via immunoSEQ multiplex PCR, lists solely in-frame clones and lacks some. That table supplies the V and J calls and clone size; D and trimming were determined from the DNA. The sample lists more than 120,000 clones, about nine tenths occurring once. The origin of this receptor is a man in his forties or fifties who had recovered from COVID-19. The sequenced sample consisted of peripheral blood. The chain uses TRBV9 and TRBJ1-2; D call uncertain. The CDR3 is CASSVSDIEGYTF. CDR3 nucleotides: TGTGCCAGCAGCGTATCAGACATAGAGGGCTACACCTTC.